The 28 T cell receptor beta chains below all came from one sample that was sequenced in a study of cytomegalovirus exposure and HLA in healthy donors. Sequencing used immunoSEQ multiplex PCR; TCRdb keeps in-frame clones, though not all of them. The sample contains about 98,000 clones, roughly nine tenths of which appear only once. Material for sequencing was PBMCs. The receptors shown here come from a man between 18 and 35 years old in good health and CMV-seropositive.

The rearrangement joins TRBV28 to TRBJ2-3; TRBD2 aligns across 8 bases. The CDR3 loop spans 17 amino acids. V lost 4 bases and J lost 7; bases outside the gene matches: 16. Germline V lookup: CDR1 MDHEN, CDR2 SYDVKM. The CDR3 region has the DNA TGTGCCAGCAGTTCACAGGTCACCGGGACTAGTATTAATACGCAGTATTTT. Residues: CASSSQVTGTSINTQYF.

The CDR3 protein is CASSSQLAGDNEQFF. CDR3 DNA sequence: TGCGCCAGCAGCTCCCAACTAGCGGGGGACAATGAGCAGTTCTTC. V gene TRBV5-1 combines with J gene TRBJ2-1; 11 nucleotides match TRBD2. The CDR3 loop spans 15 amino acids. V shed 3 bases, J shed 5 bases, and the junction held 4 bases outside the gene matches. Germline CDR1 is SGHRS and CDR2 is YFSETQ.

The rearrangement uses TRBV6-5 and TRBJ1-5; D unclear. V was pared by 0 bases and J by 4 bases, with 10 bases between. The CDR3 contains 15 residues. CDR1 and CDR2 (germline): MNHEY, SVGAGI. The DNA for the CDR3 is TGTGCCAGCAGTTACTCAACCGGGAATAATCAGCCCCAGCATTTT. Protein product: CASSYSTGNNQPQHF.

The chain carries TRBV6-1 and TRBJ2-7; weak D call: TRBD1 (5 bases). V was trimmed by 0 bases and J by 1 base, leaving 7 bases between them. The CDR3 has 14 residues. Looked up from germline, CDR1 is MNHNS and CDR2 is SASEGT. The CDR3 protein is CASSEAHRSYEQYF. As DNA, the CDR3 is TGTGCCAGCAGTGAAGCTCACAGGTCCTACGAGCAGTACTTC.

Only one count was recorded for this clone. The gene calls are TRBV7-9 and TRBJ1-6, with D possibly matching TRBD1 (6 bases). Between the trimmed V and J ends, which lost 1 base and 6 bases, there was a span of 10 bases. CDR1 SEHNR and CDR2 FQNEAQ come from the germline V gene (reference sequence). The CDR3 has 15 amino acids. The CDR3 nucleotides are TGTGCCAGCAGCTTAGTCGTGGGGGCTAATTCACCCCTCCACTTT. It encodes CASSLVVGANSPLHF.

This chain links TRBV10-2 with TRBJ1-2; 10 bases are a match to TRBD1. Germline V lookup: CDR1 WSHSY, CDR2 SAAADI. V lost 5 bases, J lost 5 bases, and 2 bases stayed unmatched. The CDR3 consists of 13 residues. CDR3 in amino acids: CASSMDRGYGYTF. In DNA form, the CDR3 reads TGCGCCAGCAGTATGGACAGGGGGTATGGCTACACCTTC.

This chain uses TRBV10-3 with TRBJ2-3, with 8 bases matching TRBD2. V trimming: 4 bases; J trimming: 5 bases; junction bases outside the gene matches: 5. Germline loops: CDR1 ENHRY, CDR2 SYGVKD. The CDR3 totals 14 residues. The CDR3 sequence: CAISGSLAGDTQYF. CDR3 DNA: TGTGCCATCAGTGGGAGTCTAGCGGGAGATACGCAGTATTTT.

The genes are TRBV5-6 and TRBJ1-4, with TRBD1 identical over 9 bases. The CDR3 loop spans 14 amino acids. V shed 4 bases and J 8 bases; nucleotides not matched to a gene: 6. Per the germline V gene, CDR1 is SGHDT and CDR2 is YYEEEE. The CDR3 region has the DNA TGTGCCAGCAGCCCGGGACAGGGAGGCGAAAAACTGTTTTTT. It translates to CASSPGQGGEKLFF.

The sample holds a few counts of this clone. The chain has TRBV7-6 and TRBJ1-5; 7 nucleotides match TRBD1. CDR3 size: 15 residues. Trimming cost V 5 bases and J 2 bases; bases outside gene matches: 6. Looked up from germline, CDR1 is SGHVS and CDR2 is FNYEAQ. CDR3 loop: CASSSDRDGNQPQHF. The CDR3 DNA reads TGTGCCAGCAGCAGCGACAGGGATGGCAATCAGCCCCAGCATTTT.

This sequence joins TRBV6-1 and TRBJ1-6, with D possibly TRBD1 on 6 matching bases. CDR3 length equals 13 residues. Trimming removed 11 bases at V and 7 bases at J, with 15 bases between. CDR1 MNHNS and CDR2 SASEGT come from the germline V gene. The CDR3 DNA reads TGTGCCCTGCGGGGGGCGCGGAATTCACCCCTCCACTTT. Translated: CALRGARNSPLHF.

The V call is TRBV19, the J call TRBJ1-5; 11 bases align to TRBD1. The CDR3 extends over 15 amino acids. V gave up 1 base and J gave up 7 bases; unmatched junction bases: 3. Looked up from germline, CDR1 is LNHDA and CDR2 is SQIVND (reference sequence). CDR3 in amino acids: CASSIAGTGGQPQHF. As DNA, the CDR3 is TGTGCCAGTAGTATAGCGGGGACAGGGGGACAGCCCCAGCATTTT. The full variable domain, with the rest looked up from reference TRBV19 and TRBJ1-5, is DGGITQSPKYLFRKEGQNVTLSCEQNLNHDAMYWYRQDPGQGLRLIYYSQIVNDFQKGDIAEGYSVSREKKESFPLTVTSAQKNPTAFYLCASSIAGTGGQPQHFGDGTRLSIL.

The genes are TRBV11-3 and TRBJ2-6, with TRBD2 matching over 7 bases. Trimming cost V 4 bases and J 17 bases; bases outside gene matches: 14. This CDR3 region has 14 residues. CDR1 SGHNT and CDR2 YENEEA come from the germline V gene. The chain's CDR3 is CASSSSSGGIDLTF. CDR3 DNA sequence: TGTGCCAGCAGCTCCAGTTCGGGAGGTATAGATTTGACTTTC.

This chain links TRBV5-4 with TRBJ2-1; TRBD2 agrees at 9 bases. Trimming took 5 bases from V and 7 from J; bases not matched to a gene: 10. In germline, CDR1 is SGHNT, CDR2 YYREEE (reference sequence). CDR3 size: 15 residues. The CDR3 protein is CASRVGTSRPNEQFF. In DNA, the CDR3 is TGTGCCAGCAGGGTCGGGACTAGCAGGCCGAATGAGCAGTTCTTC.

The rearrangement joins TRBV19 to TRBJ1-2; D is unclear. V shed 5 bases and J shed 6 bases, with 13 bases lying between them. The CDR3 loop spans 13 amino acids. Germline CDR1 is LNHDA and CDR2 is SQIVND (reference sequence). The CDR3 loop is CASSWSGADGYTF. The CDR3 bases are TGTGCCAGTAGTTGGTCGGGTGCAGATGGCTACACCTTC. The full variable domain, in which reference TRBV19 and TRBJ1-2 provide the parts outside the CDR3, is DGGITQSPKYLFRKEGQNVTLSCEQNLNHDAMYWYRQDPGQGLRLIYYSQIVNDFQKGDIAEGYSVSREKKESFPLTVTSAQKNPTAFYLCASSWSGADGYTFGSGTRLTVV.

In DNA form, the CDR3 reads TGCGCCAGCAGCGGGATGGACAGGGATAAGCAGTACTTC. It translates to CASSGMDRDKQYF. The chain is built from TRBV5-1 and TRBJ2-7; 8 positions agree with TRBD1. This CDR3 is built from 13 residues. Germline V gene data show CDR1 as SGHRS and CDR2 as YFSETQ. V trimming: 4 bases; J trimming: 8 bases; junction bases outside the gene matches: 8.

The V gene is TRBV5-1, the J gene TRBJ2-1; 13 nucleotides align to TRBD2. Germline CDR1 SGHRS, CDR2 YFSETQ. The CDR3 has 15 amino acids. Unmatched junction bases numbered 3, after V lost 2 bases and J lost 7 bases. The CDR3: CASSLKLAGGNEQFF. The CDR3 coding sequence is TGCGCCAGCAGCTTAAAACTAGCGGGAGGGAATGAGCAGTTCTTC.

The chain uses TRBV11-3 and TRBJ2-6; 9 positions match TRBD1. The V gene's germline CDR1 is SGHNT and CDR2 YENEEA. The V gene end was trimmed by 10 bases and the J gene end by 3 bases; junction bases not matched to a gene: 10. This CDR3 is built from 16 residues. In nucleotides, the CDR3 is TGTGCCACCCTCGAACAGGGGGCGCGTGGGGCCAACGTCCTGACTTTC. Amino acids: CATLEQGARGANVLTF.

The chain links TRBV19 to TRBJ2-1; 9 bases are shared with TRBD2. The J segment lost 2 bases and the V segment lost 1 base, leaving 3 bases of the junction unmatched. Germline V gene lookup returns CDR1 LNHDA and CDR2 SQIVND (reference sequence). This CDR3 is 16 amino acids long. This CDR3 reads CASSIGSGGPYNEQFF. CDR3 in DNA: TGTGCCAGTAGTATAGGTAGCGGGGGCCCCTACAATGAGCAGTTCTTC.

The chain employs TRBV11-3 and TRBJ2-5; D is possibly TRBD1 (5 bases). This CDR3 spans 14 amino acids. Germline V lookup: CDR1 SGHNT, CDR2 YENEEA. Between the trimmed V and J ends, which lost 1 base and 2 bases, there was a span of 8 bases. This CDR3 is CASSLGQSQETQYF. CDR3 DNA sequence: TGTGCCAGCAGCTTAGGACAGTCTCAAGAGACCCAGTACTTC. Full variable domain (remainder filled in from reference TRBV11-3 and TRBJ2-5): EAGVVQSPRYKIIEKKQPVAFWCNPISGHNTLYWYLQNLGQGPELLIRYENEEAVDDSQLPKDRFSAERLKGVDSTLKIQPAELGDSAVYLCASSLGQSQETQYFGPGTRLLVL.

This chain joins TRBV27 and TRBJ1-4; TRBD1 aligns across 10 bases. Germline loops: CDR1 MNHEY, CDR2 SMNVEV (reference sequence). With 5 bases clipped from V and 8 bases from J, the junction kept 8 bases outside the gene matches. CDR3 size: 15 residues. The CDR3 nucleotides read TGTGCCAGCAGTCGAGGGGACAGGGGACAGGAAAAACTGTTTTTT. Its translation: CASSRGDRGQEKLFF.

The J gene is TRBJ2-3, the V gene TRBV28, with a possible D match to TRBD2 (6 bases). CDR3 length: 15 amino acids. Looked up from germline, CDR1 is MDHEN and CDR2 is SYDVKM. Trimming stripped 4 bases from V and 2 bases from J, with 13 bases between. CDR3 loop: CASSSLTSLTDTQYF. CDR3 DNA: TGTGCCAGCAGTTCCTTGACTAGTCTCACAGATACGCAGTATTTT.

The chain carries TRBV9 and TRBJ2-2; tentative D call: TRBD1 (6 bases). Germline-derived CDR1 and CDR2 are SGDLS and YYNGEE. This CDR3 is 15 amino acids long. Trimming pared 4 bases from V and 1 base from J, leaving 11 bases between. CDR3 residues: CASSTRTENTGELFF. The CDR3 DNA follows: TGTGCCAGCAGCACTCGGACAGAGAACACCGGGGAGCTGTTTTTT. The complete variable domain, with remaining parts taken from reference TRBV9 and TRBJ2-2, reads DSGVTQTPKHLITATGQRVTLRCSPRSGDLSVYWYQQSLDQGLQFLIQYYNGEERAKGNILERFSAQQFPDLHSELNLSSLELGDSALYFCASSTRTENTGELFFGEGSRLTVL.

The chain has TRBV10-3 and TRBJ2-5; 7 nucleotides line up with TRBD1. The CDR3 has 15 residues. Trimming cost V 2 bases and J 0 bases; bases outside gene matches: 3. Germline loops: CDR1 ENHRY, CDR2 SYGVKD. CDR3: CAISETGANQETQYF. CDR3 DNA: TGTGCCATCAGTGAGACAGGGGCGAACCAAGAGACCCAGTACTTC.

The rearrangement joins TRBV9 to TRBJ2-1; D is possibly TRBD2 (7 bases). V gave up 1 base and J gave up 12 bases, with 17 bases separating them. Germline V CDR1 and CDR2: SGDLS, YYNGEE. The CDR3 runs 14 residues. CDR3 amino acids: CASSVLGGPRVQFF. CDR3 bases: TGTGCCAGCAGCGTACTGGGGGGGCCGCGCGTGCAGTTCTTC.

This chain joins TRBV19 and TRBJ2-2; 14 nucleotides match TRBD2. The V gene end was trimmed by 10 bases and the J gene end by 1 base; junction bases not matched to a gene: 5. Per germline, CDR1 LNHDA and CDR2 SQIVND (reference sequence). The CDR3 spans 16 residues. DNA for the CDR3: TGTGCCACTGGGACTAGCGGGGGAAGGAACACCGGGGAGCTGTTTTTT. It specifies CATGTSGGRNTGELFF.

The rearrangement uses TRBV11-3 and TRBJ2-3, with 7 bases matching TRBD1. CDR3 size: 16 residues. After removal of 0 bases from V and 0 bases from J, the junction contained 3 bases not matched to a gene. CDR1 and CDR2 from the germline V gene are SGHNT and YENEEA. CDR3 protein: CASSLDGTASTDTQYF. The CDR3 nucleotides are TGTGCCAGCAGCTTAGACGGGACAGCTAGCACAGATACGCAGTATTTT.

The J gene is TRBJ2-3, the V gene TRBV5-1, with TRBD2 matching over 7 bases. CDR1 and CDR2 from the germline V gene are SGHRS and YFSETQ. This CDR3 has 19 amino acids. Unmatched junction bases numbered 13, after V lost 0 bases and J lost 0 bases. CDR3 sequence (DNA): TGCGCCAGCAGCTTGGAATCACTAGCGCTGAGTCGTAGCACAGATACGCAGTATTTT. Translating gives CASSLESLALSRSTDTQYF.

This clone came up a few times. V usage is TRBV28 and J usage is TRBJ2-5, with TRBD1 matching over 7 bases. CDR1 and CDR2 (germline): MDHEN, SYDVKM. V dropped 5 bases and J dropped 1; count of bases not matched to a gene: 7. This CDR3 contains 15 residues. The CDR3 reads CASSRWGQPQETQYF. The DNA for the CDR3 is TGTGCCAGCAGTCGATGGGGACAGCCCCAAGAGACCCAGTACTTC. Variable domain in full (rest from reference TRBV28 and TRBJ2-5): DVKVTQSSRYLVKRTGEKVFLECVQDMDHENMFWYRQDPGLGLRLIYFSYDVKMKEKGDIPEGYSVSREKKERFSLILESASTNQTSMYLCASSRWGQPQETQYFGPGTRLLVL.